These T cell receptor beta chains were read from a single sample in a study of T cells in Graves' hyperthyroidism and ophthalmopathy. TCRdb independently ran MiXCR on the multiplex PCR reads; one entry per CDR3 protein. In the table there are hundreds of thousands of distinct CDR3 sequences, about 14% of which are singletons. Sequences were obtained from blood. The receptors here all came from a man between 18 and 29 years old with Graves' ophthalmopathy. CDR3s include the opening cysteine and the closing phenylalanine or tryptophan. The D gene is left open where the match is weak. Not every row has a clone size; where given, it reads once, few, many or a size class.

J gene,V gene,clone size,D gene,CDR3 DNA,CDR3 protein
TRBJ2-7,TRBV5-1,.,.,TGCGCCAGCAGCACTGGAAACTCCTACGAGCAGTACTTC,CASSTGNSYEQYF
TRBJ2-5,TRBV4-2,.,TRBD1,TGTGCCAGCGGCCCAACAGACAGGGGCCAAGAGACCCAGTACTTC,CASGPTDRGQETQYF
TRBJ2-3,TRBV10-3,.,TRBD2,TGTGCCATATTGAGCGGGGTCACGGATACGCAGTATTTT,CAILSGVTDTQYF
TRBJ1-2,TRBV20-1,many,.,TGCAGTGCTAGCGATCCGAGACAGGCCTTTTATGGCTACACCTTC,CSASDPRQAFYGYTF
TRBJ2-3,TRBV12-3/TRBV12-4,.,TRBD2,TGTGCCAGCAGCTTAGGTAGACTAAGCGGGAGCCCAGATACGCAGTATTTT,CASSLGRLSGSPDTQYF
TRBJ2-3,TRBV9,few,.,TGTGCCAGCAGCCTCCAAACCTCCGATCTTGGGTCGACAGATACGCAGTATTTT,CASSLQTSDLGSTDTQYF
TRBJ1-4,TRBV12-3/TRBV12-4,many,TRBD1,TGTGCCAGCCGTTCCCCGGACAGGGTATATGAAAAACTGTTTTTT,CASRSPDRVYEKLFF
TRBJ2-3,TRBV6-1,many,.,TGTGCCAGCAGTGAGGGAGTTGCAGATACGCAGTATTTT,CASSEGVADTQYF
TRBJ1-3,TRBV15,few,.,TGTGCCACCAGCAGAGTAGGGGGGGCTGAGTCTGGAAACACCATATATTTT,CATSRVGGAESGNTIYF
TRBJ2-1,TRBV29-1,.,.,TGCAGCGTTGAAGACCCCGGGAGAGAGTCCTACAATGAGCAGTTCTTC,CSVEDPGRESYNEQFF
TRBJ2-3,TRBV12-3/TRBV12-4,.,TRBD2,TGTGCCAGCAGTTCCCCGGGACTAGATGGAGATACGCAGTATTTT,CASSSPGLDGDTQYF
TRBJ2-1,TRBV14,.,TRBD2,TGTGTCAGCAGCCAAGACAGCGGGGGGGCCTACAATGAGCAGTTCTTC,CVSSQDSGGAYNEQFF
TRBJ2-5,TRBV6-1,many,.,TGTGCCAGCAGTTCCCCGGGACAATTCCAAGAGACCCAGTACTTC,CASSSPGQFQETQYF
TRBJ2-1,TRBV7-2,.,TRBD2,TGTGCCAGCAGCTCTGTCTGGGGGGGGGCCTACAATGAGCAGTTCTTC,CASSSVWGGAYNEQFF
TRBJ2-1,TRBV7-2,many,.,TGTGCCAGCGGGGGCCGGAACAATGAGCAGTTCTTC,CASGGRNNEQFF
TRBJ1-5,TRBV2,few,.,TGTGCCGGCAGCTACATGGACGGCAATCAGCCCCAGCATTTT,CAGSYMDGNQPQHF
TRBJ1-2,TRBV3-1,many,TRBD1,TGTGCCAGCACCTGGACAGGGGCAAACTATGGCTACACCTTC,CASTWTGANYGYTF
TRBJ1-2,TRBV4-2,few,.,TGTGCCAGCAGCGGGGGCCGCTATGGCTACACCTTC,CASSGGRYGYTF
TRBJ2-7,TRBV4-1,.,.,TGCGCCAGCAGCCCTATCAAAGGCTCCTACGAGCAGTACTTC,CASSPIKGSYEQYF
TRBJ1-1,TRBV6-6,many,TRBD1,TGTGCCAGCAGTTACGACGTGGCGGGGGGGTGGGGACAGGTAGTCACTGAAGCTTTCTTT,CASSYDVAGGWGQVVTEAFF
TRBJ1-2,TRBV7-8,.,.,TGTGCCAGCAAACCGAGAAGAGATTTTAACTATGGCTACACCTTC,CASKPRRDFNYGYTF
TRBJ2-3,TRBV5-6,many,TRBD2,TGTGCCAGCAGCCCGACTAGCGGGGGGCTCCCCACAGATACGCAGTATTTT,CASSPTSGGLPTDTQYF
TRBJ1-2,TRBV27,many,TRBD1,TGTGCCAGCAGTTTACTTACAGGGGGCGTTTTTGGCTACACCTTC,CASSLLTGGVFGYTF
TRBJ2-7,TRBV6-5,once,TRBD2,TGTGCCAGCAGTTGGACTAGCGGGGTGACCTACGAGCAGTACTTC,CASSWTSGVTYEQYF
TRBJ2-2,TRBV20-1,many,.,TGCAGTGCCCATCCGGTGGGGACGAACACCGGGGAGCTGTTTTTT,CSAHPVGTNTGELFF
TRBJ1-1,TRBV10-3,few,.,TGTGCCATCAGTGGGCTGGGGGCGGACACTGAAGCTTTCTTT,CAISGLGADTEAFF
TRBJ2-2,TRBV15,.,.,TGTGCCACCAGCAGAGATGTTCCAAGGGTTGGCACCGGGGAGCTGTTTTTT,CATSRDVPRVGTGELFF
TRBJ2-7,TRBV27,once,.,TGTGCCAGCAGTTTTTTAGGGAGCTCCTACGAGCAGTACTTC,CASSFLGSSYEQYF
TRBJ2-5,TRBV20-1,many,.,TGCAGTGCTAGAGATGTAGCTAAAGAGACCCAGTACTTC,CSARDVAKETQYF
TRBJ1-6,TRBV6-1,.,.,TGTGCCAGCAGTGAAGTTGCCGAGTACTATAATTCACCCCTCCACTTT,CASSEVAEYYNSPLHF
TRBJ1-2,TRBV6-1,many,.,TGTGCCAGCAGTGACCGATATGGCTACACCTTC,CASSDRYGYTF
TRBJ2-7,TRBV5-5,.,TRBD1,TGTGCCAGCAGCCCCGGGACAGGGGGCCAAGAGCAGTACTTC,CASSPGTGGQEQYF
TRBJ1-2,TRBV20-1,many,.,TGCAGTGCTCCTCAGGGGATTGGGAACTATGGCTACACCTTC,CSAPQGIGNYGYTF
TRBJ2-3,TRBV3-1,many,TRBD2,TGTGCATCCGGTCGGCTAGCGGGGGTTGAGGGTACAGATACGCAGTATTTT,CASGRLAGVEGTDTQYF
TRBJ2-1,TRBV12-3/TRBV12-4,many,TRBD1,TGTGCCAGCAGTTTTGACCCCGGGACAGGTAGTCTCTACAATGAGCAGTTCTTC,CASSFDPGTGSLYNEQFF
TRBJ2-1,TRBV20-1,many,.,TGCAGTGCTCTATTACCTCGGGGCGGAAGAGAGCAGTTCTTC,CSALLPRGGREQFF
TRBJ1-1,TRBV11-2,many,.,TGTGCCAGCAGCGGAGCGGGGGTGGGAAGTGAAGCTTTCTTT,CASSGAGVGSEAFF
TRBJ2-5,TRBV9,few,.,TGTGCCAGCAGCCCTAGACCCTCGCCCGTCGAGACCCAGTACTTC,CASSPRPSPVETQYF
TRBJ2-3,TRBV20-1,few,TRBD1,TGCAGTGCAGTGGGACAGGGGAGCACAGATACGCAGTATTTT,CSAVGQGSTDTQYF
TRBJ1-1,TRBV12-3/TRBV12-4,few,.,TGTGCCAGCAGTTTAGCCTCGACAGGTAAAGCTTTCTTT,CASSLASTGKAFF
TRBJ1-5,TRBV2,many,TRBD1,TGTGCCAGCAGTGAATGGGGACAGCACGGTCAGCCCCAGCATTTT,CASSEWGQHGQPQHF
TRBJ2-2,TRBV7-9,many,TRBD2,TGTGCCAGCAGCTCCAGGCTCATCCTTGCGGGAGGGTTCGGGGAGCTGTTTTTT,CASSSRLILAGGFGELFF
TRBJ2-1,TRBV5-8,many,.,TGTGCCAGCAGCACGTACTCGAATAATGAGCAGTTCTTC,CASSTYSNNEQFF
TRBJ2-5,TRBV5-1,.,.,TGCGCCAGCAGCGTTGCCCCCGCCGGAGAATTAGGAGAGACCCAGTACTTC,CASSVAPAGELGETQYF
TRBJ2-3,TRBV9,many,TRBD2,TGTGCCAGCAGCGTCCCTAATAGCGGGGGATCCACAGATACGCAGTATTTT,CASSVPNSGGSTDTQYF
TRBJ1-5,TRBV12-3/TRBV12-4,many,.,TGTGCCAGCAGTACTGCGGGGACTGACCAGCCCCAGCATTTT,CASSTAGTDQPQHF
TRBJ1-5,TRBV2,many,.,TGTGCCAGCAGTGAAAGCAGGGAAGGAGGGCCCCAGCATTTT,CASSESREGGPQHF
TRBJ2-2,TRBV19,.,TRBD2,TGTGCCAGTAGTATAGTGGTACTAGCGGGATATGGAGCCGGGGAGCTGTTTTTT,CASSIVVLAGYGAGELFF
TRBJ2-5,TRBV11-2,.,TRBD2,TGTGCCAGCAGTTACGCGACTAGCGGGGGAGAGACCCAGTACTTC,CASSYATSGGETQYF
TRBJ2-3,TRBV12-3/TRBV12-4,many,.,TGTGCCAGCACCGTACTGGAGGTCACAGATACGCAGTATTTT,CASTVLEVTDTQYF